The rows below give T cell receptor beta chains drawn from one sample of a study of vaccination and CD4 T cells after COVID-19. TCRdb reprocessed the PCR reads via MiXCR and lists one record per CDR3 protein. The sample comprises 15,000 or so distinct CDR3 sequences, about 30% of which are singletons, and roughly 15% rests with the top ten. The antigens of these receptors remain unknown. The sequencing sample was made of cultured CD4+ T cells from blood. Receptor source: a human donor with COVID-19. Both conserved end residues are part of each CDR3. The D gene is left open where the match is weak. Size is stated for part of the rows, as once, few or many counts, or as a class when the clone is expanded.

CDR3 length	D gene	J gene	clone size	V gene	CDR3 DNA	CDR3 protein
13	TRBD1	TRBJ2-4	NA	TRBV7-2	TGTGCCAGCAGCGCGAACAGGGGCTTCGTTCAGTACTTC	CASSANRGFVQYF
18	TRBD2	TRBJ2-7	NA	TRBV7-2	TGTGCCAGCAGCCCCGTTTCCCCTCTAGCGGGAGGTTCCTACGAGCAGTACTTC	CASSPVSPLAGGSYEQYF
14	NA	TRBJ2-5	NA	TRBV20-1	TGCAGTGCTACGCTACAGAATTACCAAGAGACCCAGTACTTC	CSATLQNYQETQYF
15	TRBD2	TRBJ2-3	NA	TRBV7-6	TGTGCCAGCAGCAGAACTAGCGGGGCGGCAGATACGCAGTATTTT	CASSRTSGAADTQYF
15	NA	TRBJ1-5	NA	TRBV20-1	TGCAGTGCTAGAGGGGACGGGAGAAGCAATCAGCCCCAGCATTTT	CSARGDGRSNQPQHF
14	TRBD1	TRBJ1-4	NA	TRBV7-9	TGTGCCAGCAGCTTAGAGACAGGGGGAGAAAAACTGTTTTTT	CASSLETGGEKLFF
15	NA	TRBJ1-2	few	TRBV28	TGTGCCAGCAGTTTAAGTACGAGGATTGAATATGGCTACACCTTC	CASSLSTRIEYGYTF
15	NA	TRBJ1-2	NA	TRBV7-3	TGTGCCAGCAGCTCAACGAGAGGAGGGAACTATGGCTACACCTTC	CASSSTRGGNYGYTF
12	TRBD2	TRBJ2-7	NA	TRBV6-2/TRBV6-3	TGTGCCAGCAGTTACATAATCTGCGGGGGGTACTTC	CASSYIICGGYF
15	TRBD2	TRBJ2-2	NA	TRBV7-6	TGTGCCAGCAGGGGACTAGCGAGGAACACCGGGGAGCTGTTTTTT	CASRGLARNTGELFF
17	NA	TRBJ1-3	few	TRBV20-1	TGCAGTGCTAGAGATTCGGGGGCCGTGACCTCTGGAAACACCATATATTTT	CSARDSGAVTSGNTIYF
16	NA	TRBJ2-1	NA	TRBV5-5	TGTGCCAGCAGCTTGGGAGGGGGAGGTGTCTGGAATGAGCAGTTCTTC	CASSLGGGGVWNEQFF
14	NA	TRBJ2-5	few	TRBV7-2	TGTGCCAGCAGCTTAGGGACAGCTTGGGAGACCCAGTACTTC	CASSLGTAWETQYF
14	TRBD1	TRBJ2-2	medium-sized	TRBV2	TGTGCCAGCAGGGGGGACAGCAACACCGGGGAGCTGTTTTTT	CASRGDSNTGELFF
15	NA	TRBJ2-7	few	TRBV28	TGTGCCAGCAGTTTCCCGGACAGCAACTCCTACGAGCAGTACTTC	CASSFPDSNSYEQYF
15	NA	TRBJ2-7	once	TRBV19	TGTGCCAGTAGTATAGAGTCCGGGATCGCCTACGAGCAGTACTTC	CASSIESGIAYEQYF
15	NA	TRBJ2-1	NA	TRBV12-3/TRBV12-4	TGTGCCAGCAGTTTTGATGCGAGCTCCTACAATGAGCAGTTCTTC	CASSFDASSYNEQFF